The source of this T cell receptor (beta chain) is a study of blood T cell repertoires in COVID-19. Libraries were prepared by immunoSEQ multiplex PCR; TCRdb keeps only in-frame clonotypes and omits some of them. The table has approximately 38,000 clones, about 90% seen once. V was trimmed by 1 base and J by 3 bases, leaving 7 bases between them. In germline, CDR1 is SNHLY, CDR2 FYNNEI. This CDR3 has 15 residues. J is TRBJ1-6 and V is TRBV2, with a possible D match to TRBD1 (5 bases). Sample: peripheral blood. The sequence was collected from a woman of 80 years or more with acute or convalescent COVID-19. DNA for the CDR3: TGTGCCAGCAGTGAAGGCCAGGGCTATAATTCACCCCTCCACTTT. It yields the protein CASSEGQGYNSPLHF.